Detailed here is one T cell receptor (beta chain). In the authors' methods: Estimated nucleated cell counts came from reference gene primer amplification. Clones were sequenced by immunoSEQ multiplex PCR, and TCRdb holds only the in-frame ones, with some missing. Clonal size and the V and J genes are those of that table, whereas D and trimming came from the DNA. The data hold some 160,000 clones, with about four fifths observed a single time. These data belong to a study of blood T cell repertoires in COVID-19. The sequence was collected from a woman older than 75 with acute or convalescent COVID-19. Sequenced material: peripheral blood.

This CDR3 is CAWTGNTGELFF. CDR3 DNA sequence: TGTGCCTGGACAGGGAACACCGGGGAGCTGTTTTTT. V and J are TRBV30 and TRBJ2-2, with D hard to call. Germline CDR1 reads GTSNPN; CDR2 reads SVGIG (reference sequence). The CDR3 has 12 residues. V was clipped by 4 bases and J by 1 base, with 4 bases between them.